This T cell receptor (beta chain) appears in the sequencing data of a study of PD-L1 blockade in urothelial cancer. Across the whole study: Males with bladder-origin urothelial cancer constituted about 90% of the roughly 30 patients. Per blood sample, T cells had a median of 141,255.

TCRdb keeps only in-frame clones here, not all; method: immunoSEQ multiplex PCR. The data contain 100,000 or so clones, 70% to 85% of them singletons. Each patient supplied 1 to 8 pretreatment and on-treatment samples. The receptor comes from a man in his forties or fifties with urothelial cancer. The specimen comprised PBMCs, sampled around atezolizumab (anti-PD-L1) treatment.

The CDR3 DNA sequence: TGTGCCAGCAGTTACGAGTACGGGTCTGAAGCTTTCTTT. It translates to CASSYEYGSEAFF. The chain joins TRBV6-5 to TRBJ1-1; D is uncertain. The CDR3 has 13 amino acids. The V gene lost 2 bases and the J gene lost 6 bases, with 10 bases spanning the gap. The germline V gene has CDR1 MNHEY and CDR2 SVGAGI.